Below, 20 T cell receptor beta chains from the same sample are listed, as sequenced in a study of cytomegalovirus exposure and HLA in healthy donors (dated by TCRdb to 2016 to 2017). The receptor library was made with the immunoSEQ multiplex PCR assay. For the multiplex PCR, a mixture combining 60 forward primers for TCR Vbeta segments and 13 reverse primers for TCR Jbeta segments was used. Entries here come from immuneACCESS through TCRdb and include only in-frame sequences with V and J called. Some clones fail to appear in such tables; in the studies checked, an unresolved V gene covers under half of the shortfall, and the cause of the remainder is unknown. The sample includes about 240,000 clones, with roughly 82% observed a single time. Together, the top ten hold roughly 5% of the sample. Sample: PBMCs. Receptors were obtained from a woman between 35 and 50 years old in good health and CMV-seropositive.

This clone was found a few times. The chain uses TRBV9 and TRBJ1-1; D is perhaps TRBD1 (6 bases). V shed 0 bases and J shed 6 bases, with 9 bases lying between them. The CDR3 consists of 13 residues. The germline V gene has CDR1 SGDLS and CDR2 YYNGEE. The CDR3 reads CASSVVGGPEAFF. Here the CDR3 DNA reads TGTGCCAGCAGCGTAGTGGGGGGGCCTGAAGCTTTCTTT.

In regard to this clone: Other DNA sequences in this specimen translate into the identical CDR3. The V call is TRBV6-6, the J call TRBJ1-6; D possibly corresponds to TRBD1 (6 bases). The germline V gene encodes CDR1 MNHNY and CDR2 SVGAGI (reference sequence). The CDR3 length is 15 residues. Trimming cost V 7 bases and J 7 bases, with 17 bases left between them. CDR3 nucleotide sequence: TGTGCCAGCACCCCGGACAGTAGTCTAAATTCACCCCTCCACTTT. This sequence encodes CASTPDSSLNSPLHF.

V is TRBV6-1 and J is TRBJ1-4; unclear D gene. V was shortened by 4 bases and J by 8 bases, with 17 bases between the two germline ends. Germline V gives CDR1 MNHNS, CDR2 SASEGT. The CDR3 has 15 residues. The CDR3 is CASSVDSVGWEKLFF. The CDR3 region has the DNA TGTGCCAGCAGTGTCGACTCTGTCGGTTGGGAAAAACTGTTTTTT.

The DNA for the CDR3 is TGCAGCGGGCGAGGGCTTAATGAAAAACTGTTTTTT. Translation gives CSGRGLNEKLFF. The chain couples TRBV29-1 to TRBJ1-4; D not resolved. The V and J ends lost 7 bases and 4 bases respectively, with 10 bases between them. Germline CDR1 reads SQVTM; CDR2 reads ANQGSEA. This CDR3 spans 12 amino acids.

Comment on this clone: This sample includes further DNA sequences coding for the same CDR3. The chain recombines TRBV4-3 with TRBJ2-5; D is possibly TRBD2 (7 bases). The ends were cut back, 0 bases at V and 5 bases at J, with 13 bases in the middle. Germline CDR1 and CDR2: LGHNA and YSLEER. This CDR3 region has 15 residues. The CDR3 is CASSQDRGGQETQYF. CDR3 DNA: TGCGCCAGCAGCCAAGATAGGGGGGGGCAGGAGACCCAGTACTTC.

The chain joins TRBV11-3 to TRBJ2-7; 8 bases fit TRBD1. The CDR3 sequence is 16 residues long. After removal of 5 bases from V and 0 bases from J, the junction contained 9 bases not matched to a gene. Germline V lookup: CDR1 SGHNT, CDR2 YENEEA. The CDR3 nucleotides read TGTGCCAGCAGCCCCAGACAGGGGCCCAGCTCCTACGAGCAGTACTTC. Protein product: CASSPRQGPSSYEQYF.

The chain uses TRBV27 and TRBJ2-6; D possibly corresponds to TRBD1 (6 bases). This CDR3 has 15 amino acids. The germline V and J ends were trimmed by 6 bases and 1 base, with 10 bases remaining between them. Germline assignment: CDR1 MNHEY and CDR2 SMNVEV (reference sequence). This chain's CDR3 is CASRDTGSGANVLTF. The CDR3 nucleotides read TGTGCCAGCAGGGACACAGGGTCTGGGGCCAACGTCCTGACTTTC.

The chain carries TRBV6-5 and TRBJ2-7; D unresolved. The CDR3 has 14 amino acids. Germline values: CDR1 MNHEY, CDR2 SVGAGI. V was trimmed by 4 bases and J by 7 bases, leaving 17 bases between them. The CDR3 bases are TGTGCCAGCAGTTTAGATACGTTACGTTCAGAGCAGTACTTC. It is translated as CASSLDTLRSEQYF.

This clone was seen just once. The genes are TRBV21-1 and TRBJ2-1; TRBD2, the table's D call, lacks a check against the DNA. TRBV21-1 is termed a pseudogene. The CDR3 is 16 amino acids. The CDR3 DNA reads TGTGCCAGCAGCACCCAGACTAGCGGGGAGGGGAATGAGCAGTTCTTC. The encoded protein is CASSTQTSGEGNEQFF.

This rearrangement joins TRBV29-1 to TRBJ1-2; D is possibly TRBD1 (5 bases). The CDR3 totals 13 residues. Trimming shortened V by 1 base and J by 5 bases, and 11 bases separated the two germline ends. The germline gives CDR1 SQVTM, CDR2 ANQGSEA. The chain's CDR3 is CSVEGGGGYGYTF. The CDR3 region has the DNA TGCAGCGTTGAAGGGGGCGGTGGGTATGGCTACACCTTC.

The rearrangement uses TRBV18 and TRBJ1-2, with D possibly TRBD1 on 6 matching bases. The CDR3 consists of 14 residues. Trimming cost V 4 bases and J 0 bases, with 9 bases left between them. Germline V gene lookup returns CDR1 KGHSH and CDR2 LQKENI. The CDR3 here is CASSLQGSNYGYTF. The CDR3 DNA is TGTGCCAGCTCACTACAGGGTTCTAACTATGGCTACACCTTC.

CDR3 coding DNA: TGTGCCAGCAGTTACTCGGCAGGGGGAAATTCACCCCTCCACTTT. It specifies CASSYSAGGNSPLHF. The rearrangement links TRBV6-6 to TRBJ1-6; 7 bases are a match to TRBD1. The CDR3 loop spans 15 amino acids. V shed 0 bases and J 7 bases; nucleotides not matched to a gene: 3. Germline V gene sequence: CDR1 MNHNY, CDR2 SVGAGI (reference sequence).

The chain has TRBV18 and TRBJ2-2; D call uncertain. CDR1 and CDR2 (germline): KGHSH, LQKENI. CDR3 length: 17 amino acids. V was clipped by 0 bases and J by 4 bases, with 15 bases between them. The CDR3: CASSPPSGVLITGELFF. CDR3 bases: TGTGCCAGCTCACCACCGTCAGGCGTTCTAATCACCGGGGAGCTGTTTTTT.

The chain is built from TRBV6-4 and TRBJ2-2; maybe TRBD1 (6 bases). Germline V lookup: CDR1 MRHNA, CDR2 SNTAGT. V was trimmed by 7 bases and J by 0 bases, leaving 9 bases between them. CDR3 length: 14 residues. The CDR3 bases are TGTGCCAGCAAACAGGGAACGAACACCGGGGAGCTGTTTTTT. This sequence encodes CASKQGTNTGELFF.

The chain is built from TRBV20-1 and TRBJ1-2; D may be TRBD1 (5 bases). This CDR3 has 11 amino acids. The germline CDR1 and CDR2 sequences are DFQATT and SNEGSKA (reference sequence). V was pared by 0 bases and J by 9 bases, with 8 bases between. CDR3 region: CSARDRASYTF. The CDR3 DNA is TGCAGTGCTAGAGACAGGGCCAGCTACACCTTC.

The chain has TRBV29-1 and TRBJ2-7, with 11 positions matching TRBD2. Germline trimming cut 6 bases from V and 2 bases from J; bases unmatched to any gene: 6. The CDR3 spans 14 residues. Germline values: CDR1 SQVTM, CDR2 ANQGSEA. Here the CDR3 DNA reads TGCAGCGTCAGGACTAGCGGGTATACCTACGAGCAGTACTTC. Protein: CSVRTSGYTYEQYF.

The V and J genes are TRBV15 and TRBJ2-7, with TRBD1 identical over 7 bases. Trimming removed 0 bases from V and 3 bases from J; junction bases left unmatched: 5. The CDR3 sequence is 15 residues long. Germline V gene sequence: CDR1 LNHNV, CDR2 YYDKDF (reference sequence). CDR3 in amino acids: CATSRDKNRGYEQYF. CDR3 bases: TGTGCCACCAGCAGAGATAAAAACAGGGGCTACGAGCAGTACTTC. Variable domain in full (rest from reference TRBV15 and TRBJ2-7): DAMVIQNPRYQVTQFGKPVTLSCSQTLNHNVMYWYQQKSSQAPKLLFHYYDKDFNNEADTPDNFQSRRPNTSFCFLDIRSPGLGDTAMYLCATSRDKNRGYEQYFGPGTRLTVT.

The V call is TRBV21-1, the J call TRBJ2-3; the table gives TRBD1 as D, unverified against the DNA. TRBV21-1 has pseudogene status. The CDR3 is 16 amino acids. The CDR3 coding sequence is TGTGCCAGCAGCCCCCGACAGGGTACGAGCACAGATACGCAGTATTTT. Its translation: CASSPRQGTSTDTQYF.

This sequence joins TRBV2 and TRBJ2-5, with D possibly matching TRBD1 (6 bases). The CDR3 is made up of 13 amino acids. Germline V gives CDR1 SNHLY, CDR2 FYNNEI. Trimming took off 5 bases at V and 1 base at J, with 8 bases between the two ends. CDR3 region: CASSYRAQETQYF. The DNA of the CDR3 is TGTGCCAGCAGTTACAGGGCCCAAGAGACCCAGTACTTC.

The rearrangement joins TRBV28 to TRBJ1-2, with 8 bases fitting TRBD1. The junction had 15 bases not matched to a gene; V was cut back by 2 bases and J by 1 base. Germline assignment: CDR1 MDHEN and CDR2 SYDVKM. This CDR3 spans 19 amino acids. The CDR3 here is CASSLRARWQGALNYGYTF. The CDR3 DNA follows: TGTGCCAGCAGTTTAAGGGCCCGATGGCAGGGGGCCCTTAACTATGGCTACACCTTC.